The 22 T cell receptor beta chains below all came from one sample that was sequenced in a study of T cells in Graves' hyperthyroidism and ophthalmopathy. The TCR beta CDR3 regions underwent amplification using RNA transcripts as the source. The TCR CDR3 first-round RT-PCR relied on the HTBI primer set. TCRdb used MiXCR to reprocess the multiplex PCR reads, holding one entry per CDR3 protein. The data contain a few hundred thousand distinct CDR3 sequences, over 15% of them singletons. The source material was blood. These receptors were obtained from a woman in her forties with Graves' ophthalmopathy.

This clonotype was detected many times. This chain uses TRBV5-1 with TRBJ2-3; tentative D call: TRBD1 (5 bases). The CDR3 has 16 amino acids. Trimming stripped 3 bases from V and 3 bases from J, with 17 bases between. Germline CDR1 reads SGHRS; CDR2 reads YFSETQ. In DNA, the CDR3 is TGCGCCAGCAGCTCGGAAGTAAGTCAGGGAACAGATACGCAGTATTTT. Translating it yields CASSSEVSQGTDTQYF.

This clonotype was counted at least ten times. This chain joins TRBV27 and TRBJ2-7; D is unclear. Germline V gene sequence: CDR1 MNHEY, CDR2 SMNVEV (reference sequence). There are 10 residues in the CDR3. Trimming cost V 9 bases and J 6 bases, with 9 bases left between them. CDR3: CASLGSEQYF. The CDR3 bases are TGTGCCAGTTTGGGGTCCGAGCAGTACTTC.

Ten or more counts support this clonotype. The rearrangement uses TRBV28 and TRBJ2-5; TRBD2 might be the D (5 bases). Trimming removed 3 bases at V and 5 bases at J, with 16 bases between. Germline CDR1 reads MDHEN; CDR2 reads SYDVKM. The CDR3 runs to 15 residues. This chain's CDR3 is CASSLLGGLGETQYF. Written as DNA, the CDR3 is TGTGCCAGCAGTTTGCTTGGAGGTTTGGGGGAGACCCAGTACTTC.

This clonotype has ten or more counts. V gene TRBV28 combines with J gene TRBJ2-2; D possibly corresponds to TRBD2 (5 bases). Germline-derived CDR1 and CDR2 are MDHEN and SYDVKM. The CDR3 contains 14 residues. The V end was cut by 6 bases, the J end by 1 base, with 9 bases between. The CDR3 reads CASRKGGNTGELFF. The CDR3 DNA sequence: TGTGCCAGCAGGAAAGGAGGGAACACCGGGGAGCTGTTTTTT.

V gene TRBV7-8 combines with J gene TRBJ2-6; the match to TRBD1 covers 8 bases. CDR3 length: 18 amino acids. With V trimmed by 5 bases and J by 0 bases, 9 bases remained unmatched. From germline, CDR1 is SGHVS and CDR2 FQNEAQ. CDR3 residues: CASSGQGADASGANVLTF. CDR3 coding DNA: TGTGCCAGCAGCGGCCAGGGGGCCGACGCCTCTGGGGCCAACGTCCTGACTTTC. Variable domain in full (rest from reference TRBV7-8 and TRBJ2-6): GAGVSQSPRYKVAKRGQDVALRCDPISGHVSLFWYQQALGQGPEFLTYFQNEAQLDKSGLPSDRFFAERPEGSVSTLKIQRTQQEDSAVYLCASSGQGADASGANVLTFGAGSRLTVL.

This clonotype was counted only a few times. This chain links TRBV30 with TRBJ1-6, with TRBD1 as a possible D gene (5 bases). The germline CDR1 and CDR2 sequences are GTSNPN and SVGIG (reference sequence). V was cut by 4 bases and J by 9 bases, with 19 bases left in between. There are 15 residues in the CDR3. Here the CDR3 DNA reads TGTGCCTGGAACAGAGGGGTGTGGGGTTCTTCACCCCTCCACTTT. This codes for CAWNRGVWGSSPLHF.

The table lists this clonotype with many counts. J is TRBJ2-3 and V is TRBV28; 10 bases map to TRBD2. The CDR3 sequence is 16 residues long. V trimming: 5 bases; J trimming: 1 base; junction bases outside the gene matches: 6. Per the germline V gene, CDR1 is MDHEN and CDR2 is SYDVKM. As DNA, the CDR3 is TGTGCCAGCAGTCGTACCGGGACTAGCGGCACAGATACGCAGTATTTT. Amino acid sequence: CASSRTGTSGTDTQYF. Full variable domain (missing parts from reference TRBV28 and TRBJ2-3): DVKVTQSSRYLVKRTGEKVFLECVQDMDHENMFWYRQDPGLGLRLIYFSYDVKMKEKGDIPEGYSVSREKKERFSLILESASTNQTSMYLCASSRTGTSGTDTQYFGPGTRLTVL.

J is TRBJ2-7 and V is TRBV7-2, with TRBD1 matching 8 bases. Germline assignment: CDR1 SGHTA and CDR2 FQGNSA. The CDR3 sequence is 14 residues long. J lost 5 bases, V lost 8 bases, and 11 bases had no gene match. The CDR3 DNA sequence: TGTGCCAGCGTAAAGGACAGGGTAAACAACGAGCAGTACTTC. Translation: CASVKDRVNNEQYF.

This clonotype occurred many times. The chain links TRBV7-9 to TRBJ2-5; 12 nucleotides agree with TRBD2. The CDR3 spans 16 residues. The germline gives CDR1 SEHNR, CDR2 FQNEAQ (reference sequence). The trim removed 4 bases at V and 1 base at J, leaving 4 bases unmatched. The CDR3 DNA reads TGTGCCAGCAGCTCCGGACTAGCGGGATTCCAAGAGACCCAGTACTTC. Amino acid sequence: CASSSGLAGFQETQYF.

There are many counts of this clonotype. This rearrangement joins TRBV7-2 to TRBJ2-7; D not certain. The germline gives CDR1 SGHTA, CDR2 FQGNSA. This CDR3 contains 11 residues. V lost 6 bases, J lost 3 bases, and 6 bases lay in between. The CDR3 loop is CASSLHYEQYF. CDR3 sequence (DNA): TGTGCCAGCAGTCTCCACTACGAGCAGTACTTC.

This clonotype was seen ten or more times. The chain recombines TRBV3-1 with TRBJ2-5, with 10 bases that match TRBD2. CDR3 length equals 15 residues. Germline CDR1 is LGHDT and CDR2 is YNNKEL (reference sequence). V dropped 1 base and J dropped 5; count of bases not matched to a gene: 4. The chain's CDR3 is CASSQGTSGVETQYF. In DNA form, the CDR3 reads TGTGCCAGCAGCCAAGGTACTAGCGGGGTGGAGACCCAGTACTTC.

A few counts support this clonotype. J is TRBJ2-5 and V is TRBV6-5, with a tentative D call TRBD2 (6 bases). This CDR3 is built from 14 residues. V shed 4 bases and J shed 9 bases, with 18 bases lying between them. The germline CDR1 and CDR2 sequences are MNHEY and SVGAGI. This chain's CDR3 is CASSSGDPGLAQYF. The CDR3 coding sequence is TGTGCCAGCAGTTCGGGAGACCCGGGTTTGGCCCAGTACTTC.

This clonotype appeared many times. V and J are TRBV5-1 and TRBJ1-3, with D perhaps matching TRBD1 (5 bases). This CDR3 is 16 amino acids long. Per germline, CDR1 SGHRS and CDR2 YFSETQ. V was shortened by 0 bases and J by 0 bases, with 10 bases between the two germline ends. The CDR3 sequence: CASSLDGQHSGNTIYF. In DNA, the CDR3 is TGCGCCAGCAGCTTGGACGGACAACACTCTGGAAACACCATATATTTT.

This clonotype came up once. This CDR3 reads CAIKMRVPEETQYF. DNA for the CDR3: TGTGCCATCAAGATGAGGGTGCCAGAAGAGACCCAGTACTTC. V usage is TRBV19 and J usage is TRBJ2-5; a possible D gene is TRBD2 (5 bases). Trimming took off 10 bases at V and 3 bases at J, with 18 bases between the two ends. The CDR3 is made up of 14 amino acids. The germline gives CDR1 LNHDA, CDR2 SQIVND (reference sequence).

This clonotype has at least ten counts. The CDR3, as DNA: TGTGCCAGCAGAAGCGGGCTTACAGATACGCAGTATTTT. As protein: CASRSGLTDTQYF. The chain is built from TRBV11-2 and TRBJ2-3, with D maybe TRBD2 (6 bases). Trimming pared 6 bases from V and 3 bases from J, leaving 10 bases between. The germline gives CDR1 SGHAT, CDR2 FQNNGV. The CDR3 covers 13 residues.

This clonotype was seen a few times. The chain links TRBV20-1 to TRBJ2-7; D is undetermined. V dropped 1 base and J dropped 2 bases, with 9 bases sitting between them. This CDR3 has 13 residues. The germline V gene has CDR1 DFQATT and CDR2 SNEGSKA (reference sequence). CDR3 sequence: CSARVSSTYEQYF. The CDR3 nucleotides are TGCAGTGCTAGAGTGTCTTCTACCTACGAGCAGTACTTC.

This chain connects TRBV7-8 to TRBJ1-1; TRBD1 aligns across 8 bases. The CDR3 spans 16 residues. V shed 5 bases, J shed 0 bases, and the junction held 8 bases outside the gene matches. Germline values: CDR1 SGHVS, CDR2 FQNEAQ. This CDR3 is CASSRIPTGVNTEAFF. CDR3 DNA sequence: TGTGCCAGCAGCCGAATCCCGACAGGGGTGAACACTGAAGCTTTCTTT. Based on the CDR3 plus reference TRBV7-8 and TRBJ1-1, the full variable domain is GAGVSQSPRYKVAKRGQDVALRCDPISGHVSLFWYQQALGQGPEFLTYFQNEAQLDKSGLPSDRFFAERPEGSVSTLKIQRTQQEDSAVYLCASSRIPTGVNTEAFFGQGTRLTVV.

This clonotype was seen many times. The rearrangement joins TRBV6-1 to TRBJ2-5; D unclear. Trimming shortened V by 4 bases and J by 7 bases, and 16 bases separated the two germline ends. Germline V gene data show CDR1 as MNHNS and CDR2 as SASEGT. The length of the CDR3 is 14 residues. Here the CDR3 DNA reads TGTGCCAGCAGTGTACGGGCCTTGGGTGGGACCCAGTACTTC. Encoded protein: CASSVRALGGTQYF.

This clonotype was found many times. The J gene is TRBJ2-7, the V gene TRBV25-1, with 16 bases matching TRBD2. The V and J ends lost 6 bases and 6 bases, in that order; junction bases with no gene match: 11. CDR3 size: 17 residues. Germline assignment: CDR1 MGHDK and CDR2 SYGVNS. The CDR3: CASSSGTSGRAQPEQYF. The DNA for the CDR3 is TGTGCCAGCAGCTCCGGGACTAGCGGGAGGGCCCAACCCGAGCAGTACTTC.

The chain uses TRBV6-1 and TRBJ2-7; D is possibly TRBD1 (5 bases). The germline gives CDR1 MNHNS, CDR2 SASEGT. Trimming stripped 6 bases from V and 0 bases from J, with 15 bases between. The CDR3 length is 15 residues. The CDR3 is CASRRTGPSSYEQYF. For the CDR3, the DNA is TGTGCCAGCAGACGAACAGGTCCAAGCTCCTACGAGCAGTACTTC.

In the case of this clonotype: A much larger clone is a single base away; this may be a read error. CDR3 residues: CVSSSNWGSRTEAFF. DNA of the CDR3: TGCGTCAGCAGCTCCAATTGGGGTTCGCGGACTGAAGCTTTCTTT. V is TRBV5-1 and J is TRBJ1-1, with unresolved D. The CDR3 runs to 15 residues. Germline V gives CDR1 SGHRS, CDR2 YFSETQ.

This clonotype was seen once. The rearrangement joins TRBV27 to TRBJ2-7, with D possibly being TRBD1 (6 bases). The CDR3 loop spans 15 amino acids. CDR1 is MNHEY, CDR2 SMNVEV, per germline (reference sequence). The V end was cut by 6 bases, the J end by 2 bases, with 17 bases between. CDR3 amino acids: CASRPAGTMAYEQYF. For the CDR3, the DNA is TGTGCCAGCAGACCTGCCGGGACAATGGCCTACGAGCAGTACTTC.